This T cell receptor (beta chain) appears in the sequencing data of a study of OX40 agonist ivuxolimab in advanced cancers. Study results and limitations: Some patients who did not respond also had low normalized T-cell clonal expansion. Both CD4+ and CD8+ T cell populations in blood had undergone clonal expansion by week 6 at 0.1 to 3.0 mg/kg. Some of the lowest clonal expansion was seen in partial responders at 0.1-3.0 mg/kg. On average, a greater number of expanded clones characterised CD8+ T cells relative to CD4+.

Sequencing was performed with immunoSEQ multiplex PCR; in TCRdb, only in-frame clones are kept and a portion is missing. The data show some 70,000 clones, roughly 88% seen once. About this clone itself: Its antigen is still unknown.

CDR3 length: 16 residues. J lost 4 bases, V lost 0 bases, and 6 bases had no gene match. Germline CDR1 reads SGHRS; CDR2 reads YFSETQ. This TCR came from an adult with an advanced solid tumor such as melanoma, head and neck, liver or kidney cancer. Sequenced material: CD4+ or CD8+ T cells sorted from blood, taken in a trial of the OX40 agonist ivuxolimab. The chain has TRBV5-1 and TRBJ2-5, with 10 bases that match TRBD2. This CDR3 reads CASSLAPSGGGETQYF. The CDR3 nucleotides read TGCGCCAGCAGCTTGGCCCCTAGCGGGGGTGGAGAGACCCAGTACTTC.